These T cell receptor beta chains were read from a single sample in a study of T cells in localized non-small cell lung cancer. This table comes from immunoSEQ multiplex PCR, and its TCRdb copy is limited to in-frame clones, with some not included. Of approximately 15,000 clones listed, around 85% are singletons. Sample: peripheral blood, taken before any cancer treatment. The receptors come from an older female donor with stage I squamous cell lung carcinoma. CDR3s include the opening cysteine and the closing phenylalanine or tryptophan. The order of the fields is J gene, clone size, V gene, D gene, CDR3 DNA, CDR3 protein. D genes are given only for firm matches. Some rows have no size entry. The others give once, few or many, or a class for an expanded clone.

j_gene: TRBJ2-1
abundance: NA
v_gene: TRBV5-1
d_gene: NA
CDR3nt: TGCGCCAGCAGCACAGGGACCAACAATGAGCAGTTCTTC
CDR3aa: CASSTGTNNEQFF

j_gene: TRBJ2-1
abundance: NA
v_gene: TRBV7-2
d_gene: NA
CDR3nt: TGTGCCAGCAGCTTAAGTCCAGGATCCTACAATGAGCAGTTCTTC
CDR3aa: CASSLSPGSYNEQFF

j_gene: TRBJ1-6
abundance: NA
v_gene: TRBV11-2
d_gene: TRBD1
CDR3nt: TGTGCCAGCAGCTTCGGACAGGTCTTAAATTCACCCCTCCACTTT
CDR3aa: CASSFGQVLNSPLHF

j_gene: TRBJ1-3
abundance: NA
v_gene: TRBV5-1
d_gene: TRBD1
CDR3nt: TGCGCCAGCAGCTTACAGGGGGCGCGTTCTGGAAACACCATATATTTT
CDR3aa: CASSLQGARSGNTIYF

j_gene: TRBJ2-1
abundance: NA
v_gene: TRBV5-1
d_gene: TRBD2
CDR3nt: TGCGCCAGCAGCTTGACGGTAGCGGGAGTAAATGAGCAGTTCTTC
CDR3aa: CASSLTVAGVNEQFF

j_gene: TRBJ2-5
abundance: NA
v_gene: TRBV7-2
d_gene: NA
CDR3nt: TGTGCCAGCAGCTTCTCTCCCCAAGAGACCCAGTACTTC
CDR3aa: CASSFSPQETQYF

j_gene: TRBJ2-7
abundance: NA
v_gene: TRBV7-9
d_gene: NA
CDR3nt: TGTGCCAGCAGTCGCAGGGCAGGGAACTACGAGCAGTACTTC
CDR3aa: CASSRRAGNYEQYF

j_gene: TRBJ1-5
abundance: NA
v_gene: TRBV7-9
d_gene: NA
CDR3nt: TGTGCCAGCTCCAGCACCAATCAGCCCCAGCATTTT
CDR3aa: CASSSTNQPQHF

j_gene: TRBJ2-2
abundance: NA
v_gene: TRBV5-1
d_gene: TRBD1
CDR3nt: TGCGCCAGCAGCTTGGCGGACAGGGGGAGCGGGGAGCTGTTTTTT
CDR3aa: CASSLADRGSGELFF

j_gene: TRBJ1-1
abundance: once
v_gene: TRBV28
d_gene: NA
CDR3nt: TGTGCCAGCATTTCAGAGTGGGTGAACACTGAAGCTTTCTTT
CDR3aa: CASISEWVNTEAFF

j_gene: TRBJ2-1
abundance: NA
v_gene: TRBV11-3
d_gene: NA
CDR3nt: TGTGCCAGCAGCTTAGAGCGCGGGGCGTACAATGAGCAGTTCTTC
CDR3aa: CASSLERGAYNEQFF

j_gene: TRBJ1-1
abundance: NA
v_gene: TRBV9
d_gene: NA
CDR3nt: TGTGCCAGCAGCGTAGGTTACGGGGACACTGAAGCTTTCTTT
CDR3aa: CASSVGYGDTEAFF

j_gene: TRBJ2-7
abundance: NA
v_gene: TRBV7-2
d_gene: NA
CDR3nt: TGTGCCAGCAGCTTAGAGGGGGGCCAATTGGGCGAGCAGTACTTC
CDR3aa: CASSLEGGQLGEQYF

j_gene: TRBJ2-7
abundance: NA
v_gene: TRBV11-2
d_gene: NA
CDR3nt: TGTGCCAGCAGCTTAGGCCCCCTACTAGAGCAGTACTTC
CDR3aa: CASSLGPLLEQYF

j_gene: TRBJ1-2
abundance: NA
v_gene: TRBV29-1
d_gene: NA
CDR3nt: TGCAGCGTTGAAGGCCGGCAGGGGTCCTATGGCTACACCTTC
CDR3aa: CSVEGRQGSYGYTF

j_gene: TRBJ2-6
abundance: NA
v_gene: TRBV27
d_gene: TRBD2
CDR3nt: TGTGCCAGCAGTTCCGTTCGGGAGGGCCGACCTTACTTCTCTGGGGCCAACGTCCTGACTTTC
CDR3aa: CASSSVREGRPYFSGANVLTF

j_gene: TRBJ2-3
abundance: NA
v_gene: TRBV7-2
d_gene: NA
CDR3nt: TGTGCCAGCAGCTTGGGCGGATACTTCACAGATACGCAGTATTTT
CDR3aa: CASSLGGYFTDTQYF

j_gene: TRBJ1-6
abundance: NA
v_gene: TRBV4-3
d_gene: NA
CDR3nt: TGCGCCAGCAGCCAAGATCTCGGGAATTCACCCCTCCACTTT
CDR3aa: CASSQDLGNSPLHF

j_gene: TRBJ1-2
abundance: NA
v_gene: TRBV5-5
d_gene: NA
CDR3nt: TGTGCCAGCAGCCTGGACAGCCGCTATGGCTACACCTTC
CDR3aa: CASSLDSRYGYTF

j_gene: TRBJ2-1
abundance: NA
v_gene: TRBV5-4
d_gene: TRBD2
CDR3nt: TGTGCCAGCAGCGGAGGGACTAGCGGATACAATGAGCAGTTCTTC
CDR3aa: CASSGGTSGYNEQFF

j_gene: TRBJ2-1
abundance: NA
v_gene: TRBV11-2
d_gene: NA
CDR3nt: TGTGCCAGCAGCTTGGGGCTACACTACAATGAGCAGTTCTTC
CDR3aa: CASSLGLHYNEQFF

j_gene: TRBJ1-1
abundance: NA
v_gene: TRBV28
d_gene: NA
CDR3nt: TGTGCCAGCACCCTCCACAGGGACAACACTGAAGCTTTCTTT
CDR3aa: CASTLHRDNTEAFF

j_gene: TRBJ1-6
abundance: NA
v_gene: TRBV5-5
d_gene: NA
CDR3nt: TGTGCCAGCAGCTTGGAGCCAGATTCACCCCTCCACTTT
CDR3aa: CASSLEPDSPLHF

j_gene: TRBJ1-2
abundance: NA
v_gene: TRBV5-4
d_gene: NA
CDR3nt: TGTGCCAGCAGCTTAAAAGGGTCTCTTAACTATGGCTACACCTTC
CDR3aa: CASSLKGSLNYGYTF

j_gene: TRBJ1-1
abundance: NA
v_gene: TRBV4-1
d_gene: NA
CDR3nt: TGCGCCAGCAGCCAAGGACTCCCTGAGGCTTTCTTT
CDR3aa: CASSQGLPEAFF

j_gene: TRBJ2-7
abundance: NA
v_gene: TRBV6-1
d_gene: TRBD1
CDR3nt: TGTGCCAGCAGTGAACGACAGGGTGGAACCTACGAGCAGTACTTC
CDR3aa: CASSERQGGTYEQYF

j_gene: TRBJ1-1
abundance: NA
v_gene: TRBV13
d_gene: NA
CDR3nt: TGTGCCAGTGGACCGGGGAACACTGAAGCTTTCTTT
CDR3aa: CASGPGNTEAFF

j_gene: TRBJ2-2
abundance: NA
v_gene: TRBV7-2
d_gene: NA
CDR3nt: TGTGCCAGCAGCTTCGACCAAGGTGGCACCGGGGAGCTGTTTTTT
CDR3aa: CASSFDQGGTGELFF

j_gene: TRBJ2-3
abundance: NA
v_gene: TRBV29-1
d_gene: TRBD1
CDR3nt: TGCAGCGTTGAGGGACAGGGGGATAGCACAGATACGCAGTATTTT
CDR3aa: CSVEGQGDSTDTQYF

j_gene: TRBJ1-2
abundance: medium-sized
v_gene: TRBV6-6
d_gene: TRBD1
CDR3nt: TGTGCCATACAGGGGACTTCTAACTATGGCTACACCTTC
CDR3aa: CAIQGTSNYGYTF

j_gene: TRBJ1-1
abundance: NA
v_gene: TRBV18
d_gene: NA
CDR3nt: TGTGCCAGCTCACCGTTCAGGGATGGCACTGAAGCTTTCTTT
CDR3aa: CASSPFRDGTEAFF

j_gene: TRBJ1-2
abundance: NA
v_gene: TRBV29-1
d_gene: TRBD1
CDR3nt: TGCAGCGCCGGCGAGGACAGGGTCAATGGCTACACCTTC
CDR3aa: CSAGEDRVNGYTF

j_gene: TRBJ2-5
abundance: NA
v_gene: TRBV7-8
d_gene: NA
CDR3nt: TGTGCCATAGGCGGTTCACAAGAGACCCAGTACTTC
CDR3aa: CAIGGSQETQYF

j_gene: TRBJ2-1
abundance: NA
v_gene: TRBV6-6
d_gene: NA
CDR3nt: TGTGCCAGCAGTTACCGGGCGGGTCTCCACAATGAGCAGCTCTTC
CDR3aa: CASSYRAGLHNEQLF

j_gene: TRBJ2-3
abundance: NA
v_gene: TRBV5-1
d_gene: NA
CDR3nt: TGCGCCAGCAGCTCCTTGGGGCGGGACACAGATACGCAGTATTTT
CDR3aa: CASSSLGRDTDTQYF

j_gene: TRBJ1-3
abundance: once
v_gene: TRBV28
d_gene: NA
CDR3nt: TGTGCCAGCCATGAGGTGGGAAACACCATATATTTT
CDR3aa: CASHEVGNTIYF

j_gene: TRBJ2-1
abundance: NA
v_gene: TRBV7-3
d_gene: TRBD2
CDR3nt: TGTGCCAGCAGCATTAGCGGGGGGAGGAATGAGCAGTTCTTC
CDR3aa: CASSISGGRNEQFF

j_gene: TRBJ2-5
abundance: NA
v_gene: TRBV7-2
d_gene: NA
CDR3nt: TGTGCCAGCAGCATCCTAAACGAGGGGGAGACCCAGTACTTC
CDR3aa: CASSILNEGETQYF

j_gene: TRBJ1-1
abundance: NA
v_gene: TRBV10-3
d_gene: TRBD1
CDR3nt: TGTGCCAGCAACAAACAGGGGAGCACTGAAGCTTTCTTT
CDR3aa: CASNKQGSTEAFF

j_gene: TRBJ2-1
abundance: NA
v_gene: TRBV6-5
d_gene: NA
CDR3nt: TGTGCCAGCAGCTATGGGATAGATAACAATGAGCAGTTCTTC
CDR3aa: CASSYGIDNNEQFF

j_gene: TRBJ1-4
abundance: few
v_gene: TRBV5-4
d_gene: NA
CDR3nt: TGTGCCAGCAGCCCGGGGTCCGGGGGAACTAATGAAAAACTGTTTTTT
CDR3aa: CASSPGSGGTNEKLFF

j_gene: TRBJ1-4
abundance: NA
v_gene: TRBV18
d_gene: NA
CDR3nt: TGTGCCAGCTCACCACTTGGGTCCGGGTTTGAAAAACTGTTTTTT
CDR3aa: CASSPLGSGFEKLFF

j_gene: TRBJ1-6
abundance: NA
v_gene: TRBV5-1
d_gene: NA
CDR3nt: TGCGCCAGCAGCCTCGGACAGATATCACCCCTCCACTTT
CDR3aa: CASSLGQISPLHF

j_gene: TRBJ1-5
abundance: NA
v_gene: TRBV19
d_gene: NA
CDR3nt: TGTGCCAGTAGTATAGGAGGCGCGATGGGCCAGCCCCAGCATTTT
CDR3aa: CASSIGGAMGQPQHF

j_gene: TRBJ1-2
abundance: few
v_gene: TRBV14
d_gene: TRBD1
CDR3nt: TGTGCCAGCCCCAGGGGGCCGATCTATGGCTACACCTTC
CDR3aa: CASPRGPIYGYTF

j_gene: TRBJ2-3
abundance: once
v_gene: TRBV10-2
d_gene: TRBD1
CDR3nt: TGCGCCAGCAGTGTCACAGGGGAAAAGGGCACAGATACGCAGTATTTT
CDR3aa: CASSVTGEKGTDTQYF

j_gene: TRBJ2-7
abundance: NA
v_gene: TRBV29-1
d_gene: NA
CDR3nt: TGCAGCGTGTCGACGGTATCCTACGAGCAGTACTTC
CDR3aa: CSVSTVSYEQYF

j_gene: TRBJ2-1
abundance: large
v_gene: TRBV13
d_gene: TRBD2
CDR3nt: TGTGCCAGCAGCTTCATGACTAGCCCCTGGAATGAGCAGTTCTTC
CDR3aa: CASSFMTSPWNEQFF

j_gene: TRBJ2-3
abundance: once
v_gene: TRBV28
d_gene: NA
CDR3nt: TGTGCCAGCAGGTCAGGGGCGGTAGATACGCAGTATTTT
CDR3aa: CASRSGAVDTQYF

j_gene: TRBJ1-1
abundance: few
v_gene: TRBV28
d_gene: NA
CDR3nt: TGTGCCAGCAGTTTTTTCAGGGCGAGGAACACTGAAGCTTTCTTT
CDR3aa: CASSFFRARNTEAFF

j_gene: TRBJ1-6
abundance: NA
v_gene: TRBV30
d_gene: TRBD1
CDR3nt: TGTGCCTGTGACAGGGGGTTTACTTCACCCCTCCACTTT
CDR3aa: CACDRGFTSPLHF